Described below is a single T cell receptor beta chain sequence and its context. Trimming cost V 0 bases and J 6 bases, with 17 bases left between them. CDR1 is SGHDN and CDR2 is FVKESK in the germline V gene. This CDR3 is built from 17 residues. The data belong to a study of T cell responses to AZD1222 COVID-19 vaccine. Clones were read by immunoSEQ multiplex PCR, and TCRdb kept only the in-frame ones, dropping some. The profile covers about 190,000 clones, with roughly 92% appearing a single time and 3.6% taken by the ten largest. The rearrangement uses TRBV14 and TRBJ2-2; TRBD2 might be the D (6 bases). The material was peripheral blood, obtained 28 days after the second dose of the MenACWY control vaccine. The sequence came from an adult who received the MenACWY meningococcal vaccine as a control. For the CDR3, the DNA is TGTGCCAGCAGCCAAGACCTGGGTTGGGGGGAGCCCGGGGAGCTGTTTTTT. Its protein is CASSQDLGWGEPGELFF.